What follows are 4 T cell receptor beta chains derived from one specimen sequenced in a study of prognosis after radiotherapy for stage I lung cancer. TCR beta CDR3 was amplified from genomic DNA by two-round multiplex PCR. Specific primers for each TRBV and TRBJ gene were what first-round PCR used. TCRdb called the multiplex PCR reads again in MiXCR, with one record for every CDR3 protein. The sample includes fewer than 20,000 distinct CDR3 sequences, 44% seen only once; the top ten take 39%. Sequencing used PBMCs, obtained before or after stereotactic body radiation therapy (not recorded which). These receptors all stem from a donor over 45 with non-small cell lung cancer.

For this clonotype: One end of the junction does not line up with germline, which may come from a read error. The gene calls are TRBV24-1 and TRBJ1-2, with 7 positions matching TRBD1. CDR3 length equals 14 residues. Germline V gene data show CDR1 as KGHDR and CDR2 as SFDVKD. The CDR3 region has the DNA TGTGCCACCAGTGGACAACAGGGGTCGCGTGGCTACACCTTT. Its protein product is CATSGQQGSRGYTF.

Only a few counts were recorded for this clonotype. A much larger clone is a single base away; this may be a read error. This chain uses TRBV7-9 with TRBJ1-1; D is unresolved. Germline assignment: CDR1 SEHNR and CDR2 FQNEAQ (reference sequence). The CDR3 length is 12 residues. CDR3 DNA sequence: TGTGCCAGCGGCTTAGCAGGATTTGAAGCTTTCTTT. The encoded protein is CASGLAGFEAFF.

This clonotype was observed a few times. A much larger clonotype is one base distant, so this may be a read error. This chain connects TRBV5-1 to TRBJ2-7; D is possibly TRBD1 (6 bases). CDR3 size: 16 residues. V lost 5 bases, J lost 7 bases, and 25 bases lay in between. Per germline, CDR1 SGHRS and CDR2 YFSETQ. The CDR3: CASRAQGSTHPNEQYF. The CDR3 DNA reads TGCGCCAGCAGGGCACAGGGATCTACCCATCCAAATGAGCAGTACTTC.

This clonotype was seen at least ten times. This sequence joins TRBV4-2 and TRBJ2-7; D is uncertain. Between the trimmed V and J ends, which lost 1 base and 5 bases, there was a span of 9 bases. This CDR3 comprises 13 residues. Germline CDR1 is LGHNA and CDR2 is YNFKEQ. The CDR3, as DNA: TGTGCCAGCAGCCAAGCGGTGGTTAACGAGCAGTACTTC. Protein: CASSQAVVNEQYF.